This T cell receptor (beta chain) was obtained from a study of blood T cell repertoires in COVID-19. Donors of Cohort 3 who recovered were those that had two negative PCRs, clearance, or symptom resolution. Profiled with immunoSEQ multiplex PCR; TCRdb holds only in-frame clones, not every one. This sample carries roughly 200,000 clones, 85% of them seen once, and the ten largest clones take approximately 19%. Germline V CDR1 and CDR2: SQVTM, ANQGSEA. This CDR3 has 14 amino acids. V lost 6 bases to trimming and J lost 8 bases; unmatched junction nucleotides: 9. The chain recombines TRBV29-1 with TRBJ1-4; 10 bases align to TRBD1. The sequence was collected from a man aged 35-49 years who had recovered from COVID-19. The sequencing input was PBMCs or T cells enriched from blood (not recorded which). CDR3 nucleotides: TGCAGCGTCTTAACCGGGACAGGGGAAGAAAAACTGTTTTTT. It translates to CSVLTGTGEEKLFF.